The 22 T cell receptor beta chains listed next were all sequenced from one sample in a study of blood T cell repertoires in COVID-19. TCRdb's table, derived via immunoSEQ multiplex PCR, lists solely in-frame clones and lacks some. The table includes about 300,000 clones, 85% to 90% detected once. The sequenced material came from peripheral blood. Receptor source: a man in his 70s with acute or convalescent COVID-19.

The chain recombines TRBV6-5 with TRBJ1-1, with 9 nucleotides matching TRBD1. The CDR3 contains 13 residues. V trimming: 4 bases; J trimming: 5 bases; junction bases outside the gene matches: 2. Germline V gene data show CDR1 as MNHEY and CDR2 as SVGAGI. Here the CDR3 reads CASSSDRGTEAFF. In nucleotides, the CDR3 is TGTGCCAGCAGTTCAGACAGGGGGACTGAAGCTTTCTTT.

The rearrangement uses TRBV27 and TRBJ1-2; D is perhaps TRBD1 (5 bases). Trimming cost V 3 bases and J 2 bases, with 7 bases left between them. From germline, CDR1 is MNHEY and CDR2 SMNVEV (reference sequence). The CDR3 length is 13 residues. The CDR3 loop is CASSFQGNYGYTF. The CDR3 nucleotides read TGTGCCAGCAGTTTTCAGGGAAACTATGGCTACACCTTC.

The chain couples TRBV6-6 to TRBJ2-4; a weak D match, TRBD2 (6 bases). Between the trimmed V and J ends, which lost 2 bases and 8 bases, there was a span of 13 bases. The CDR3 has 14 amino acids. CDR1 MNHNY and CDR2 SVGAGI come from the germline V gene (reference sequence). CDR3 residues: CASSYGQGGDIQYF. The CDR3 DNA is TGTGCCAGCAGTTACGGGCAGGGAGGAGACATTCAGTACTTC.

The chain employs TRBV28 and TRBJ2-2; maybe TRBD1 (6 bases). This CDR3 comprises 14 residues. CDR1 MDHEN and CDR2 SYDVKM come from the germline V gene. Trimming took off 6 bases at V and 1 base at J, with 9 bases between the two ends. The CDR3 bases are TGTGCCAGCAGCTTGACAGGGAACACCGGGGAGCTGTTTTTT. Its translation is CASSLTGNTGELFF.

This rearrangement joins TRBV6-5 to TRBJ1-4, with 7 bases identical to TRBD1. V lost 6 bases to trimming and J lost 4 bases; unmatched junction nucleotides: 5. The CDR3 sequence is 14 residues long. In germline, CDR1 is MNHEY, CDR2 SVGAGI. The CDR3 is CASRRRGSNEKLFF. The CDR3 DNA reads as TGTGCCAGCAGACGCAGGGGGAGTAATGAAAAACTGTTTTTT.

This chain connects TRBV13 to TRBJ2-3; the match to TRBD2 covers 8 bases. The CDR3 is 16 amino acids. Trimming took 6 bases from V and 2 from J; bases not matched to a gene: 10. Germline loops: CDR1 PRHDT, CDR2 FYEKMQ (reference sequence). The CDR3 coding sequence is TGTGCCAGCAGGTCAACTAGCGGATCCTCCACAGATACGCAGTATTTT. This translates into CASRSTSGSSTDTQYF.

The rearrangement links TRBV27 to TRBJ1-5; D uncertain. In germline, CDR1 is MNHEY, CDR2 SMNVEV (reference sequence). This CDR3 region has 15 residues. Trimming shortened V by 7 bases and J by 3 bases, and 16 bases separated the two germline ends. CDR3 in amino acids: CASTLKSGFNQPQHF. CDR3 bases: TGTGCCAGCACGTTGAAGTCAGGTTTCAATCAGCCCCAGCATTTT.

V and J are TRBV9 and TRBJ1-1; D ambiguous. Germline V gene sequence: CDR1 SGDLS, CDR2 YYNGEE. This CDR3 is built from 14 residues. V was shortened by 0 bases and J by 4 bases, with 10 bases between the two germline ends. This CDR3 reads CASSVDPEGTEAFF. The CDR3 coding sequence is TGTGCCAGCAGCGTAGATCCCGAGGGCACTGAAGCTTTCTTT.

This clone has only one observation. CDR3 coding DNA: TGTGCCAGCAGTTTCCCGACTAGCGGGGGGGCTTATGAGCAGTTCTTC. It yields the protein CASSFPTSGGAYEQFF. The chain carries TRBV5-4 and TRBJ2-1; TRBD2 matches at 14 bases. V was clipped by 5 bases and J by 8 bases; unmatched bases: 9. Germline loops: CDR1 SGHNT, CDR2 YYREEE (reference sequence). The CDR3 runs to 16 residues.

The CDR3 DNA reads as TGCAGGGGAACAGGGGCAGAGACCCAGTACTTC. It specifies CRGTGAETQYF. V is TRBV20-1 and J is TRBJ2-5, with 7 bases matching TRBD1. The CDR3 has 11 residues. Germline assignment: CDR1 DFQATT and CDR2 SNEGSKA (reference sequence).

The chain is built from TRBV27 and TRBJ1-1, with 7 bases matching TRBD1. The ends lost 5 bases at V and 5 bases at J; junction bases unmatched: 8. Per germline, CDR1 MNHEY and CDR2 SMNVEV (reference sequence). CDR3 length: 14 residues. Here the CDR3 DNA reads TGTGCCAGCAGTCCGACAGGGTGGTATACTGAAGCTTTCTTT. Its translation: CASSPTGWYTEAFF.

V is TRBV18 and J is TRBJ1-4; weak D call: TRBD1 (6 bases). Germline V gives CDR1 KGHSH, CDR2 LQKENI. V was cut by 4 bases and J by 0 bases, with 15 bases left in between. CDR3 size: 17 residues. CDR3 bases: TGTGCCAGCTCACGGCAGGGGCCGTACACAACTAATGAAAAACTGTTTTTT. Translating it yields CASSRQGPYTTNEKLFF.

The sample holds a few counts of this clone. The rearrangement links TRBV7-9 to TRBJ1-4; 8 bases are shared with TRBD1. The CDR3 spans 13 residues. J lost 7 bases, V lost 5 bases, and 3 bases had no gene match. Germline-derived CDR1 and CDR2 are SEHNR and FQNEAQ (reference sequence). CDR3 amino acids: CASSQTGVEKLFF. The CDR3 DNA sequence: TGTGCCAGCAGCCAGACAGGGGTTGAAAAACTGTTTTTT.

The chain combines TRBV28 with TRBJ1-5; D gene uncertain. This CDR3 region has 14 residues. Looked up from germline, CDR1 is MDHEN and CDR2 is SYDVKM. V was clipped by 2 bases and J by 3 bases, with 8 bases between them. This CDR3 reads CASSLSALNQPQHF. The CDR3 bases are TGTGCCAGCAGTTTAAGCGCCCTCAATCAGCCCCAGCATTTT.

This chain connects TRBV5-1 to TRBJ1-4; a weak D match, TRBD1 (5 bases). V gave up 1 base and J gave up 7 bases, with 14 bases separating them. Per the germline V gene, CDR1 is SGHRS and CDR2 is YFSETQ. The CDR3 covers 15 residues. The CDR3, as DNA: TGCGCCAGCAGCTTGAATGGTGGGGCATCTGAAAAACTGTTTTTT. This gives the protein CASSLNGGASEKLFF.

Here the CDR3 DNA reads TGCGCCAGCATGGACTATACCCATGGAGGCGAGCAGTACTTC. Its translation: CASMDYTHGGEQYF. The chain joins TRBV10-1 to TRBJ2-7, with TRBD2 as a possible D gene (6 bases). Trimming pared 7 bases from V and 6 bases from J, leaving 19 bases between. Germline V gives CDR1 WNHNN, CDR2 SYGVQD (reference sequence). The CDR3 consists of 14 residues.

The V call is TRBV28, the J call TRBJ1-6; tentatively, D is TRBD1 (6 bases). Trimming took 6 bases from V and 8 from J, leaving 17 bases between them. In germline, CDR1 is MDHEN, CDR2 SYDVKM. The CDR3 has 15 residues. DNA of the CDR3: TGTGCCAGCAGCCAATTAACAGGGTTGGATTCACCCCTCCACTTT. Translation: CASSQLTGLDSPLHF.

This chain joins TRBV20-1 and TRBJ1-6, with 7 bases aligning to TRBD1. The trim removed 4 bases at V and 6 bases at J, leaving 9 bases unmatched. The V gene's germline CDR1 is DFQATT and CDR2 SNEGSKA (reference sequence). This CDR3 contains 15 residues. The CDR3 bases are TGCAGTGCTATTGACTTGACAGGGATTAATTCACCCCTCCACTTT. It translates to CSAIDLTGINSPLHF.

The J gene is TRBJ2-3, the V gene TRBV6-5; D is perhaps TRBD2 (6 bases). The CDR3 consists of 14 residues. Trimming shortened V by 7 bases and J by 0 bases, and 11 bases separated the two germline ends. Looked up from germline, CDR1 is MNHEY and CDR2 is SVGAGI. The CDR3 is CASTLGTSTDTQYF. Written as DNA, the CDR3 is TGTGCCAGCACCTTGGGGACTAGCACAGATACGCAGTATTTT.

The chain couples TRBV4-3 to TRBJ2-1, with TRBD1 as a possible D gene (6 bases). CDR3 length equals 15 residues. V was shortened by 6 bases and J by 4 bases, with 16 bases between the two germline ends. Germline V gene sequence: CDR1 LGHNA, CDR2 YSLEER. CDR3 bases: TGCGCCAGCAGTCCCGTTAGGGGGAGTTACAATGAGCAGTTCTTC. Amino acids: CASSPVRGSYNEQFF.

The chain is built from TRBV2 and TRBJ1-6; 9 bases are a match to TRBD1. Germline CDR1 and CDR2: SNHLY and FYNNEI. V gave up 4 bases and J gave up 10 bases; unmatched junction bases: 5. This CDR3 is 14 amino acids long. CDR3 region: CASSGGTGTSPLHF. The CDR3 nucleotides are TGTGCCAGCAGTGGGGGGACAGGGACATCACCCCTCCACTTT. The full variable domain, with the rest looked up from reference TRBV2 and TRBJ1-6, is EPEVTQTPSHQVTQMGQEVILRCVPISNHLYFYWYRQILGQKVEFLVSFYNNEISEKSEIFDDQFSVERPDGSNFTLKIRSTKLEDSAMYFCASSGGTGTSPLHFGNGTRLTVT.

The gene calls are TRBV19 and TRBJ2-2; TRBD1 aligns across 8 bases. Germline trimming cut 3 bases from V and 2 bases from J; bases unmatched to any gene: 14. Germline V CDR1 and CDR2: LNHDA, SQIVND (reference sequence). The CDR3 length is 19 residues. CDR3 amino acids: CASSIHGQGVLGNTGELFF. CDR3 nucleotide sequence: TGTGCCAGTAGTATTCATGGACAGGGTGTTTTAGGCAACACCGGGGAGCTGTTTTTT.